This note documents a single TCR beta chain sequence. The antigen is not known. This sample is part of a study of T-cell memory formation after mild COVID-19. Study-wide findings and caveats: Mostly located in CM and EM were contracting CD4+ clones, with contracting CD8+ clones located in EMRA. In pre-infection memory, a portion of responding clones appeared, which suggested that cross-reactive memory joined.

Employing constant-segment primers, 5'RACE generated TCR alpha and TCR beta cDNA libraries bearing sample barcodes and UMIs. TCRdb called the 5' RACE reads again in MiXCR, with one record for every CDR3 protein. The table records hundreds of thousands of distinct CDR3 sequences, approximately 16% of them present only once. Germline CDR1 is MNHNY and CDR2 is SVGAGI (reference sequence). This CDR3 spans 20 amino acids. V shed 3 bases and J shed 4 bases, with 31 bases lying between them. The chain employs TRBV6-6 and TRBJ2-7, with unresolved D. Sequenced: PBMCs or a T cell subset sorted from them (not recorded which). This clonotype was obtained from a man in his late teens or twenties who had mild COVID-19 (a few samples of this study predate the infection). Cell type and time point are not known. In DNA, the CDR3 is TGTGCCAGCAGTTATAGGGCTGCGAGTACGACTGGGTGGTCGCGGTACGAGCAGTACTTC. Amino acid sequence: CASSYRAASTTGWSRYEQYF.